Given below is one T cell receptor (beta chain) in context. This entry is derived from a study of blood T cell repertoires in COVID-19. Study at large: Sample material is recorded as cDNA or gDNA derived from T cells, B-cell-depleted T cells, or PBMCs.

The method was immunoSEQ multiplex PCR; TCRdb's version includes in-frame clones alone and lacks a portion of them. The sample holds about 170,000 clones, roughly 90% seen once. The V segment lost 0 bases and the J segment 5 bases; nucleotides outside the gene matches: 2. Germline CDR1 is SNHLY and CDR2 is FYNNEI. CDR3 size: 15 residues. Seattle patients were enrolled while actively infected and followed longitudinally. This clonotype was obtained from a man younger than 30 with COVID-19, enrolled during active disease. The sample comprised peripheral blood. This sequence joins TRBV2 and TRBJ1-4, with 8 bases aligning to TRBD1. CDR3 sequence (DNA): TGTGCCAGCAGTGAAGCGGGGACAGGCAATGAAAAACTGTTTTTT. This gives the protein CASSEAGTGNEKLFF.